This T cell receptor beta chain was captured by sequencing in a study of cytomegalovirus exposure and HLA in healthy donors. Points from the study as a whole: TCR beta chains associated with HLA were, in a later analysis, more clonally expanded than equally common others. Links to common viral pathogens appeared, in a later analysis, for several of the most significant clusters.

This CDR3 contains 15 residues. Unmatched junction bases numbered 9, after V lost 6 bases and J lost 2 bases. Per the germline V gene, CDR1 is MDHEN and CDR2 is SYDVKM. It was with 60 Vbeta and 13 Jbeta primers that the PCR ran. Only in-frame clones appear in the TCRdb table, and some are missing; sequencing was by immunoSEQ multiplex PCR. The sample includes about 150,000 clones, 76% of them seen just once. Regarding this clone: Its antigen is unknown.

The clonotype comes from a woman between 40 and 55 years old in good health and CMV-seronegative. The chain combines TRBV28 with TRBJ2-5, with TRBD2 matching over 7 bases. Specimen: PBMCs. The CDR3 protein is CASSRLAVPQETQYF. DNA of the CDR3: TGTGCCAGCAGCCGGCTAGCGGTCCCTCAAGAGACCCAGTACTTC.